This T cell receptor beta chain was documented in a study of T-cell reconstitution after alpha-beta-depleted transplantation in children. Study-level results: Fresh T-cell production supplied most of the T-cell counts and diversity seen one year after transplant. In some patients, recipient T cells and intrathymic progenitors surviving conditioning explained high day-60 diversity.

The germline gives CDR1 SSHAT, CDR2 FNYEAQ (reference sequence). V dropped 1 base and J dropped 4 bases, with 7 bases sitting between them. CDR3 length: 14 residues. This clonotype was seen many times. Its antigen is still unknown. A library of TCRbeta sequences, prepared with unique molecular identifiers, was generated. TCRdb re-called the PCR reads with MiXCR, one entry per CDR3 protein. The sample includes some 300,000 distinct CDR3 sequences, 10% seen only once; the top ten take roughly 7.1%. The sequences come from PBMCs, collected before TCRalphabeta/CD19-depleted stem cell transplant. The clonotype comes from a boy less than two years old with acute myeloid leukemia, due to receive a stem cell transplant. This chain connects TRBV7-7 to TRBJ2-2, with D hard to call. Here the CDR3 DNA reads TGTGCCAGCAGCTTAGAACGTGGCACCGGGGAGCTGTTTTTT. The encoded protein is CASSLERGTGELFF. The full variable domain, its missing parts supplied by reference TRBV7-7 and TRBJ2-2, is GAGVSQSPRYKVTKRGQDVTLRCDPISSHATLYWYQQALGQGPEFLTYFNYEAQPDKSGLPSDRFSAERPEGSISTLTIQRTEQRDSAMYRCASSLERGTGELFFGEGSRLTVL.